This T cell receptor (beta chain) was identified in a study of blood T cell repertoires in COVID-19. Study at large: The origin of the acute and convalescent COVID-19 samples was the United States, Italy and Spain. The cDNA or gDNA used as material had been derived from T cells, B-cell-depleted T cells, or PBMCs.

As originally analysed: Estimation of nucleated cell counts was performed using reference gene primer amplification. TCRdb keeps only in-frame clones here, not all; method: immunoSEQ multiplex PCR. V, J and clone size are taken as reported in that table, and D and trimming were inferred from the DNA itself. The repertoire holds under 150,000 clones, 80% to 90% seen once, with roughly 13% in the top ten. The V gene's germline CDR1 is MNHEY and CDR2 SVGAGI. J gave up 7 bases and V 6 bases, and 6 bases lay outside the gene matches. The CDR3 covers 15 residues. The chain joins TRBV6-5 to TRBJ1-6; 10 bases line up with TRBD1. The sequence derives from a human donor in a cohort sampled during active COVID-19. Specimen: peripheral blood. CDR3 amino acids: CASSVMTGGNSPLHF. In DNA form, the CDR3 reads TGTGCCAGCAGCGTAATGACAGGGGGCAATTCACCCCTCCACTTT.